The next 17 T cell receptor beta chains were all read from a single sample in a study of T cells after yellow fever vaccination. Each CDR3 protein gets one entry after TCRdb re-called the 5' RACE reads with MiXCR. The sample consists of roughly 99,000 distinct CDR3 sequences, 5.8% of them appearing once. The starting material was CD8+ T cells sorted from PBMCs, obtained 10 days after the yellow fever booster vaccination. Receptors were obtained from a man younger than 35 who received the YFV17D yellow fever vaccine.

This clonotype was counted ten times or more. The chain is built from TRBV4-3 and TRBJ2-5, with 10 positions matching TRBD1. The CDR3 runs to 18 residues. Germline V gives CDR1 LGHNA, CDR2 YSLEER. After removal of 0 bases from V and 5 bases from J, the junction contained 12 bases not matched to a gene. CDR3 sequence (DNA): TGCGCCAGCAGCCAAGAAGGGCCCCCGACAGGGGGCTGGGAGACCCAGTACTTC. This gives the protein CASSQEGPPTGGWETQYF.

DNA for the CDR3: TGTGCCAGCAGCTTCGTGACAGGGATGAACACTGAAGCTTTCTTT. Amino acids: CASSFVTGMNTEAFF. The chain links TRBV7-9 to TRBJ1-1; 7 positions match TRBD1. Germline CDR1 and CDR2: SEHNR and FQNEAQ (reference sequence). J gave up 0 bases and V 3 bases, and 4 bases lay outside the gene matches. The CDR3 spans 15 residues. The full variable domain, in which reference TRBV7-9 and TRBJ1-1 provide the parts outside the CDR3, is DTGVSQNPRHKITKRGQNVTFRCDPISEHNRLYWYRQTLGQGPEFLTYFQNEAQLEKSRLLSDRFSAERPKGSFSTLEIQRTEQGDSAMYLCASSFVTGMNTEAFFGQGTRLTVV.

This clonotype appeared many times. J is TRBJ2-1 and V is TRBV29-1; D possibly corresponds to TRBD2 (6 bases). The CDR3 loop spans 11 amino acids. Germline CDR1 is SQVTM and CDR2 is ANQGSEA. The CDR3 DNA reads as TGCTCCGGGGGAGATTACAATGAGCAGTTCTTC. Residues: CSGGDYNEQFF.

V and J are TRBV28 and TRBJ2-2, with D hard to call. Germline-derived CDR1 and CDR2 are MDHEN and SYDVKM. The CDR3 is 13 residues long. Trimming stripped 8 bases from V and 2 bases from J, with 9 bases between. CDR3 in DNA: TGTGCCAGCGGAAGGGAAAACACCGGGGAGCTGTTTTTT. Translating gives CASGRENTGELFF.

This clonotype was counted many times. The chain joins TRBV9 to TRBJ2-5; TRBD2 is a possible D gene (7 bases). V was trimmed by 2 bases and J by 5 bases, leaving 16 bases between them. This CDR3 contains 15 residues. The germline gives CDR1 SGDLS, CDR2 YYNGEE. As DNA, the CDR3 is TGTGCCAGCAGCGTGGGGGCGGGGGATCCGGAGACCCAGTACTTC. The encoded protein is CASSVGAGDPETQYF.

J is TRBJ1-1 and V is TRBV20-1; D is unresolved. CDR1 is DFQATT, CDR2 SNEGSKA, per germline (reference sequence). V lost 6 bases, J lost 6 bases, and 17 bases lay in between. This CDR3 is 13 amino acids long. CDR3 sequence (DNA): TGCAGTGCCCCCCTGACGGGGAATGCTGAAGCTTTCTTT. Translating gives CSAPLTGNAEAFF.

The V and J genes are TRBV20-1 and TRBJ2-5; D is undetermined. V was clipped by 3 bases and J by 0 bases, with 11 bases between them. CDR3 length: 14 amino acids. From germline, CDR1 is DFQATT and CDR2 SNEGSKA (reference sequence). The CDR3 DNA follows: TGCAGTGCTAGTCGGCGGTCGTACCAAGAGACCCAGTACTTC. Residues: CSASRRSYQETQYF.

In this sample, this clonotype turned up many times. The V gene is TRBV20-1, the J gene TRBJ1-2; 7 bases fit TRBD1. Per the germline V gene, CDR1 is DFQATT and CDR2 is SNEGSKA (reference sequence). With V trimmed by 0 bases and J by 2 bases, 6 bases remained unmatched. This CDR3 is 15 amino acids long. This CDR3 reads CSARDSAQGNYGYTF. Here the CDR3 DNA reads TGCAGTGCTAGAGATTCGGCACAGGGGAACTATGGCTACACCTTC.

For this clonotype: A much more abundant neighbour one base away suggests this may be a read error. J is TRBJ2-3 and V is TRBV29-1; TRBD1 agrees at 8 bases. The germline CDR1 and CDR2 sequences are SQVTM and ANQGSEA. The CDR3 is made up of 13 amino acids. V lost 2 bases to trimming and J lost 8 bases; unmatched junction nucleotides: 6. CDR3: CSVEQGAAVTQYF. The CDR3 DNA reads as TGCAGCGTTGAACAGGGGGCGGCAGTTACGCAGTATTTT.

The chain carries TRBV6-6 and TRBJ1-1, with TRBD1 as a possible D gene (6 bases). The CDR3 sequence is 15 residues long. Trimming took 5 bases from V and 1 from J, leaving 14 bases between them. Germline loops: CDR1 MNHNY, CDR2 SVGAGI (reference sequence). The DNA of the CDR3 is TGTGCCAGCAGTAACCCGGGGGGGGCGAACACTGAAGCTTTCTTT. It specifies CASSNPGGANTEAFF.

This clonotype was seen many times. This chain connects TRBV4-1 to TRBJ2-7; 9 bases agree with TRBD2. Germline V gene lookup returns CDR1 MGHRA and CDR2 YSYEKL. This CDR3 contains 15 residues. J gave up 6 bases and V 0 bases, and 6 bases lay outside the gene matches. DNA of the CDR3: TGCGCCAGCAGCCAAGATCGCGGGGGGGCCCGCGAGCAGTACTTC. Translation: CASSQDRGGAREQYF.

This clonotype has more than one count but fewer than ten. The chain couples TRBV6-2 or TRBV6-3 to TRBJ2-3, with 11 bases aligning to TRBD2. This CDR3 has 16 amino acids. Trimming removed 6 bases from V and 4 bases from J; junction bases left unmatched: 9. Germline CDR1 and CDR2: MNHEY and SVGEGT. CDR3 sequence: CASSLTTSGESDTQYF. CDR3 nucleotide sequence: TGTGCCAGCAGCCTTACGACTAGCGGGGAGTCAGATACGCAGTATTTT.

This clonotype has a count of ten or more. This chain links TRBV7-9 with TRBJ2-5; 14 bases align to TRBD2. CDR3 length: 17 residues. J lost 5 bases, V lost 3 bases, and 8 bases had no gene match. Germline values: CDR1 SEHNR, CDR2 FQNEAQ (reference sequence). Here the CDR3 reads CASSFPGLAGVRETQYF. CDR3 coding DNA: TGTGCCAGCAGCTTCCCGGGACTAGCGGGGGTCAGGGAGACCCAGTACTTC.

The CDR3 DNA follows: TGTGCCAGCAGCTTAGAAACGGGACAAAGCTCCTACGAGCAGTACTTC. Translated: CASSLETGQSSYEQYF. The rearrangement joins TRBV7-6 to TRBJ2-7; a possible D gene is TRBD1 (6 bases). This CDR3 contains 16 residues. Germline V gives CDR1 SGHVS, CDR2 FNYEAQ. V lost 1 base, J lost 0 bases, and 13 bases lay in between.

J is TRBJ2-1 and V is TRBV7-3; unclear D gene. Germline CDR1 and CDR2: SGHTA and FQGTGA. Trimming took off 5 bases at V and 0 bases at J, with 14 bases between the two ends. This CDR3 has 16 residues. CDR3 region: CASSRTAFSSYNEQFF. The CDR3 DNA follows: TGTGCCAGCAGCCGTACAGCCTTTAGCTCCTACAATGAGCAGTTCTTC. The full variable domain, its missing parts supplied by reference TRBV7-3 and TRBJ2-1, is GAGVSQTPSNKVTEKGKYVELRCDPISGHTALYWYRQSLGQGPEFLIYFQGTGAADDSGLPNDRFFAVRPEGSVSTLKIQRTERGDSAVYLCASSRTAFSSYNEQFFGPGTRLTVL.

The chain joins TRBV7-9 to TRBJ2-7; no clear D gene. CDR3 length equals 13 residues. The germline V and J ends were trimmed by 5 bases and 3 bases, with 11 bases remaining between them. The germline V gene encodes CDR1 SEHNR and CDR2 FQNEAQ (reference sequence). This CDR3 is CASSRDTYYEQYV. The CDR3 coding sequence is TGTGCCAGCAGCCGAGACACCTACTACGAGCAGTACGTC.

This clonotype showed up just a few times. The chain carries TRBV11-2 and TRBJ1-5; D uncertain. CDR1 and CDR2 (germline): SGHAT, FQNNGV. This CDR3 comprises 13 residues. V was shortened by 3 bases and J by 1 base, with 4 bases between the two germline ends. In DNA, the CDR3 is TGTGCCAGCAGCTTTATGAGCAATCAGCCCCAGCATTTT. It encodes CASSFMSNQPQHF.